These 2 T cell receptor beta chains were all obtained from the same sample, sequenced in a study of T-cell memory formation after mild COVID-19. MiXCR, run by TCRdb on the 5' RACE reads, gives a single entry per CDR3 protein. Altogether fewer than 550,000 distinct CDR3 sequences are present, about 20% being singletons, with the ten largest covering 7.5% to 9.5%. Source material: PBMCs or a T cell subset sorted from them (not recorded which). The receptors were gathered from an adult woman who had mild COVID-19 (a few samples of this study predate the infection). Cell type and time point are not known.

The V and J genes are TRBV7-2 and TRBJ1-3; D is undetermined. This CDR3 has 16 amino acids. Between the trimmed V and J ends, which lost 2 bases and 0 bases, there was a span of 11 bases. Germline values: CDR1 SGHTA, CDR2 FQGNSA. The CDR3 region is CASSLRSTVSGNTIYF. The CDR3 bases are TGTGCCAGCAGCTTAAGGTCGACGGTCTCTGGAAACACCATATATTTT.

The chain joins TRBV19 to TRBJ2-4; perhaps TRBD1 as D (5 bases). This CDR3 has 15 amino acids. Trimming took off 9 bases at V and 0 bases at J, with 15 bases between the two ends. Germline V lookup: CDR1 LNHDA, CDR2 SQIVND (reference sequence). The CDR3 sequence: CASIDSLLAKNIQYF. CDR3 nucleotide sequence: TGTGCCAGCATTGACAGTCTTCTAGCCAAAAACATTCAGTACTTC. The full variable domain, rest sourced from reference TRBV19 and TRBJ2-4, is DGGITQSPKYLFRKEGQNVTLSCEQNLNHDAMYWYRQDPGQGLRLIYYSQIVNDFQKGDIAEGYSVSREKKESFPLTVTSAQKNPTAFYLCASIDSLLAKNIQYFGAGTRLSVL.